These T cell receptor beta chains were read from a single sample in a study of tumor-infiltrating lymphocytes in primary liver carcinoma. Each CDR3 protein is one row after TCRdb ran MiXCR on the multiplex PCR reads. The table lists 150,000 to 200,000 distinct CDR3 sequences, 50% to 75% of them singletons. The material sequenced was peripheral blood. All receptors come from a man aged 35-49 years with primary liver carcinoma and hepatitis B virus infection. Each CDR3 is given with its conserved first and last residue. D genes are given only for firm matches.

j_call v_call d_call cdr3_length cdr3_nt cdr3_aa
TRBJ2-2 TRBV28 TRBD2 15 TGTGCCAGCAGTTCTCTAGCGGGAGGCACCGGGGAGCTGTTTTTT CASSSLAGGTGELFF
TRBJ2-1 TRBV11-2 . 13 TGTGCCAGCAGCTCCCTCGATGGGGATACCCAGTTCTTC CASSSLDGDTQFF
TRBJ2-7 TRBV7-8 TRBD2 19 TGTGCCAGCAGCTTAACTTCGGCGTCGGTTAGCGGGACTGGCTACGGGCAGTACTTC CASSLTSASVSGTGYGQYF
TRBJ2-1 TRBV10-3 TRBD2 18 TGTGCCATCAGTGACTATAACGATGGGACTAGGGCAAACAATGAGCAGTTCTTC CAISDYNDGTRANNEQFF
TRBJ2-1 TRBV5-1 . 15 TGCGCCAGCATCAAGACGGGGAGCTCCTACAATGAGCAGTTCTTC CASIKTGSSYNEQFF
TRBJ2-7 TRBV5-6 TRBD2 17 TGTGCCAGCAGCTTGGGGAGGGAGCGGACTAGCGAGTACGAGCAGTACTTC CASSLGRERTSEYEQYF
TRBJ2-3 TRBV11-2 . 12 TGTGCCAGCAGCGTAGAGATGTACACGCAGTATTTT CASSVEMYTQYF
TRBJ2-1 TRBV4-2 . 14 TGTGCCAGCAGCCAAGACGGCGGTACGGATGAGCAGTTCTTC CASSQDGGTDEQFF
TRBJ2-7 TRBV5-5 . 15 TGTGCCAGCAGCTTGAAAGGGCCCGGGTCCTACGAGCAGTACTTC CASSLKGPGSYEQYF
TRBJ1-1 TRBV29-1 TRBD1 14 TGTAGCCTTGTACTTACAGGGGGGGGAACTGAAGCTCTCTTT CSLVLTGGGTEALF
TRBJ2-3 TRBV11-2 TRBD1 16 TGTGCCAGCAGCTTACTTGGACAGGGGAGTACAGATACGCAGTATTTT CASSLLGQGSTDTQYF